This entry lists 4 T cell receptor beta chains sequenced from one sample in a study of cytomegalovirus exposure and HLA in healthy donors. This PCR relied on a set of 60 Vbeta primers and 13 Jbeta primers. This table comes from immunoSEQ multiplex PCR, and its TCRdb copy is limited to in-frame clones, with some not included. The data contain about 180,000 clones, 76% of them seen just once; the ten biggest clones take up under 2.5%. Sequencing was performed on PBMCs. Source of these receptors: a woman in her twenties or thirties in good health and CMV-seropositive.

This clone has a single count. The CDR3 is CASREGTSNEQFF. The CDR3 coding sequence is TGTGCCAGCAGGGAAGGGACTTCCAATGAGCAGTTCTTC. The chain combines TRBV28 with TRBJ2-1; possible D gene TRBD2, 6 bases. The V end was cut by 6 bases, the J end by 6 bases, with 12 bases between. Germline V gene lookup returns CDR1 MDHEN and CDR2 SYDVKM. CDR3 size: 13 residues.

The chain recombines TRBV18 with TRBJ2-7; the D gene is possibly TRBD2 (6 bases). This CDR3 is built from 14 residues. The germline CDR1 and CDR2 sequences are KGHSH and LQKENI. Trimming removed 3 bases from V and 5 bases from J, with 14 bases in between. The CDR3 spells CASSPPGLPHEQYF. Written as DNA, the CDR3 is TGTGCCAGCTCACCCCCGGGACTGCCCCACGAGCAGTACTTC.

The V call is TRBV9, the J call TRBJ2-7, with TRBD1 matching 7 bases. Germline assignment: CDR1 SGDLS and CDR2 YYNGEE. The J segment lost 1 base and the V segment lost 3 bases, leaving 4 bases of the junction unmatched. This CDR3 spans 14 amino acids. CDR3 nucleotides: TGTGCCAGCAGCGCCGGGACAGAGTCCTACGAGCAGTACTTC. It encodes CASSAGTESYEQYF.

The J gene is TRBJ2-5, the V gene TRBV9, with D unresolved. From germline, CDR1 is SGDLS and CDR2 YYNGEE. The ends were cut back, 0 bases at V and 3 bases at J, with 9 bases in the middle. The CDR3 length is 14 residues. The CDR3 spells CASSVGQRKETQYF. The DNA of the CDR3 is TGTGCCAGCAGCGTAGGGCAACGAAAAGAGACCCAGTACTTC.